Shown below are 23 T cell receptor beta chains from a single sample sequenced in a study of cytomegalovirus exposure and HLA in healthy donors. Researchers ran the PCR with 60 Vbeta and 13 Jbeta primers. Assay: immunoSEQ multiplex PCR; the TCRdb copy retains only in-frame clones and omits some. The sample consists of approximately 150,000 clones, approximately 80% of them appearing once. The source material was PBMCs. The receptors derive from a woman between 40 and 50 years old in good health and CMV-seropositive.

This chain connects TRBV11-3 to TRBJ1-3; D is unclear. The V end was cut by 3 bases, the J end by 4 bases, with 16 bases between. The CDR3 has 16 amino acids. In germline, CDR1 is SGHNT, CDR2 YENEEA. For the CDR3, the DNA is TGTGCCAGCAGCTTCTCTGACCGGCCGGGGGGAAACACCATATATTTT. This encodes CASSFSDRPGGNTIYF.

CDR3 sequence reads: CASSRPGSGANVLTF. The CDR3 DNA is TGTGCCAGCAGTCGCCCAGGGTCTGGGGCCAACGTCCTGACTTTC. The chain carries TRBV14 and TRBJ2-6; D perhaps matches TRBD1 (5 bases). This CDR3 is 15 amino acids long. Deletions cut 6 bases from V and 1 base from J, with 10 bases between. From germline, CDR1 is SGHDN and CDR2 FVKESK.

The rearrangement uses TRBV4-3 and TRBJ2-2; TRBD2 matches 13 bases. Germline V gives CDR1 LGHNA, CDR2 YSLEER. This CDR3 is 18 amino acids long. After removal of 4 bases from V and 5 bases from J, the junction contained 10 bases not matched to a gene. Written as DNA, the CDR3 is TGCGCCAGCAGCCCCGGACTAGCGGGAGCGGATAGGACCGGGGAGCTGTTTTTT. This sequence encodes CASSPGLAGADRTGELFF.

V and J are TRBV2 and TRBJ2-3; D is possibly TRBD1 (5 bases). V was trimmed by 4 bases and J by 3 bases, leaving 14 bases between them. This CDR3 region has 15 residues. Looked up from germline, CDR1 is SNHLY and CDR2 is FYNNEI. CDR3 loop: CASSVRVPSTDTQYF. The DNA of the CDR3 is TGTGCCAGCAGTGTCAGGGTCCCTAGTACAGATACGCAGTATTTT.

This clone was observed a single time. The chain joins TRBV10-2 to TRBJ2-5, with 7 bases aligning to TRBD2. CDR3 length: 14 residues. Germline values: CDR1 WSHSY, CDR2 SAAADI. With V trimmed by 4 bases and J by 2 bases, 4 bases remained unmatched. The CDR3 nucleotides are TGCGCCAGCAGTGTTTCGGGGGGACAAGAGACCCAGTACTTC. Translating it yields CASSVSGGQETQYF.

The chain carries TRBV5-4 and TRBJ2-2; D might be TRBD2 (7 bases). Trimming stripped 4 bases from V and 1 base from J, with 14 bases between. Germline values: CDR1 SGHNT, CDR2 YYREEE (reference sequence). The CDR3 loop spans 16 amino acids. This CDR3 reads CASSRGDIRNTGELFF. The CDR3, as DNA: TGTGCCAGCAGCCGGGGGGACATTCGGAACACCGGGGAGCTGTTTTTT.

As DNA, the CDR3 is TGCGCCAGCAGCGCACAGGGGGTGAACACTGAAGCTTTCTTT. This translates into CASSAQGVNTEAFF. The rearrangement joins TRBV5-1 to TRBJ1-1; 8 nucleotides align to TRBD1. This CDR3 has 14 residues. The V and J ends lost 4 bases and 0 bases, in that order; junction bases with no gene match: 2. Germline V gives CDR1 SGHRS, CDR2 YFSETQ.

In this sample, this clone turned up a few times. J is TRBJ1-1 and V is TRBV9; tentatively, D is TRBD1 (5 bases). There are 13 residues in the CDR3. The V gene's germline CDR1 is SGDLS and CDR2 YYNGEE. V lost 3 bases to trimming and J lost 1 base, with 7 bases between them. The CDR3 reads CASSGQQNTEAFF. CDR3 sequence (DNA): TGTGCCAGCAGCGGACAGCAGAACACTGAAGCTTTCTTT.

V usage is TRBV30 and J usage is TRBJ2-3, with TRBD2 as a possible D gene (7 bases). Germline values: CDR1 GTSNPN, CDR2 SVGIG (reference sequence). The V gene lost 2 bases and the J gene lost 4 bases, with 13 bases spanning the gap. The CDR3 is 14 amino acids. The CDR3 loop reads CAWSRSGGPDTQYF. The CDR3 region has the DNA TGTGCCTGGAGTCGATCGGGGGGCCCAGATACGCAGTATTTT.

In regard to this clone: Other DNA sequences within the sample encode an identical CDR3. This sequence joins TRBV2 and TRBJ1-2; TRBD1 matches at 7 bases. J was trimmed by 0 bases and V by 6 bases; bases with no gene match: 13. The CDR3 has 17 amino acids. The germline CDR1 and CDR2 sequences are SNHLY and FYNNEI. The chain's CDR3 is CASSVDRAWISNYGYTF. The CDR3, as DNA: TGTGCCAGCAGCGTAGACAGGGCTTGGATTTCTAACTATGGCTACACCTTC.

There are a few counts of this clone. This rearrangement joins TRBV5-1 to TRBJ2-5; 8 positions agree with TRBD2. The CDR3 totals 15 residues. Trimming removed 0 bases from V and 5 bases from J; junction bases left unmatched: 6. Looked up from germline, CDR1 is SGHRS and CDR2 is YFSETQ. This CDR3 is CASSLAGGPGETQYF. In DNA form, the CDR3 reads TGCGCCAGCAGCTTGGCGGGGGGGCCGGGTGAGACCCAGTACTTC.

This clone occurred a few times. The chain has TRBV25-1 and TRBJ1-2; 9 nucleotides match TRBD1. Germline V gives CDR1 MGHDK, CDR2 SYGVNS. CDR3 length equals 12 residues. J gave up 10 bases and V 5 bases, and 5 bases lay outside the gene matches. CDR3 nucleotide sequence: TGTGCCAGCAGTCCTAGGACAGGGGCCTACACCTTC. Translated, it gives CASSPRTGAYTF.

This clone occurred a few times. The chain joins TRBV6-6 to TRBJ1-6; perhaps TRBD1 as D (6 bases). This CDR3 contains 13 residues. Trimming pared 7 bases from V and 5 bases from J, leaving 9 bases between. Germline CDR1 and CDR2: MNHNY and SVGAGI (reference sequence). Written as DNA, the CDR3 is TGTGCCAGCACCCAGGGGAATAATTCACCCCTCCACTTT. Protein: CASTQGNNSPLHF.

This sequence joins TRBV7-2 and TRBJ1-4, with a weak D call TRBD1 (5 bases). V shed 3 bases and J shed 8 bases, with 16 bases lying between them. This CDR3 has 15 residues. Germline assignment: CDR1 SGHTA and CDR2 FQGNSA. The CDR3 DNA sequence: TGTGCCAGCAGCTTTGGACACTCTCTGGGGGAAAAACTGTTTTTT. As protein: CASSFGHSLGEKLFF.

This CDR3 reads CASSPLTGGNTEAFF. CDR3 DNA: TGCGCCAGCAGCCCGTTGACAGGGGGTAACACTGAAGCTTTCTTT. This rearrangement joins TRBV5-1 to TRBJ1-1; 9 bases line up with TRBD1. The V gene's germline CDR1 is SGHRS and CDR2 YFSETQ. The length of the CDR3 is 15 residues. Trimming at V came to 4 bases and at J to 2 bases, leaving 6 bases not matched to a gene.

V usage is TRBV11-3 and J usage is TRBJ2-1; D is uncertain. CDR3 length: 13 amino acids. CDR1 is SGHNT and CDR2 is YENEEA in the germline V gene. V lost 5 bases, J lost 7 bases, and 12 bases lay in between. The CDR3 here is CASSALEENEQFF. The DNA of the CDR3 is TGTGCCAGCAGCGCGCTAGAGGAGAATGAGCAGTTCTTC.

The genes are TRBV11-3 and TRBJ1-1, with 8 bases matching TRBD1. Germline values: CDR1 SGHNT, CDR2 YENEEA. V gave up 5 bases and J gave up 14 bases; unmatched junction bases: 13. This CDR3 has 13 residues. For the CDR3, the DNA is TGTGCCAGCAGCGCCAACTCCGGGACAGGAATCTTCTTT. Amino acids: CASSANSGTGIFF.

In its sample, this clone was seen once. The chain carries TRBV19 and TRBJ1-1; D is unresolved. This CDR3 region has 15 residues. Germline V gene data show CDR1 as LNHDA and CDR2 as SQIVND (reference sequence). The germline V and J ends were trimmed by 7 bases and 1 base, with 16 bases remaining between them. CDR3 amino acids: CASTLGRLGNTEAFF. CDR3 nucleotide sequence: TGTGCCAGTACCCTAGGAAGGTTGGGGAACACTGAAGCTTTCTTT.

The chain is built from TRBV7-8 and TRBJ2-3; 13 nucleotides align to TRBD2. Trimming at V came to 5 bases and at J to 5 bases, leaving 7 bases not matched to a gene. Germline CDR1 is SGHVS and CDR2 is FQNEAQ. CDR3 size: 16 residues. The CDR3 here is CASSMTSGRPGDTQYF. The DNA of the CDR3 is TGTGCCAGCAGCATGACTAGCGGGAGGCCTGGAGATACGCAGTATTTT.

V and J are TRBV9 and TRBJ2-1, with TRBD2 matching 8 bases. The CDR3 is made up of 14 amino acids. CDR1 and CDR2 from the germline V gene are SGDLS and YYNGEE. After removal of 5 bases from V and 6 bases from J, the junction contained 7 bases not matched to a gene. The CDR3 sequence is CASRAGGAGNEQFF. The CDR3 DNA reads TGTGCCAGCAGGGCGGGGGGCGCGGGCAATGAGCAGTTCTTC.

The chain has TRBV7-8 and TRBJ1-1; TRBD1 might be the D (5 bases). This CDR3 comprises 16 residues. The germline gives CDR1 SGHVS, CDR2 FQNEAQ. Trimming took 0 bases from V and 0 from J, leaving 11 bases between them. In nucleotides, the CDR3 is TGTGCCAGCAGCTTAGCGTCGGCAGGGTTGAACACTGAAGCTTTCTTT. Encoded protein: CASSLASAGLNTEAFF.

This clone was detected once. The chain employs TRBV6-5 and TRBJ1-1; 8 nucleotides line up with TRBD1. The germline gives CDR1 MNHEY, CDR2 SVGAGI. With V trimmed by 6 bases and J by 1 base, 1 base remained unmatched. The CDR3 is 13 residues long. CDR3 protein: CASRGQENTEAFF. In nucleotides, the CDR3 is TGTGCCAGCAGGGGACAGGAGAACACTGAAGCTTTCTTT.

The chain joins TRBV6-1 to TRBJ1-5; a possible D gene is TRBD1 (6 bases). V lost 5 bases and J lost 0, with 11 bases in between. This CDR3 region has 15 residues. CDR1 is MNHNS and CDR2 is SASEGT in the germline V gene. The CDR3 bases are TGTGCCAGCAGTTCCCAAGGGGGTAGCAATCAGCCCCAGCATTTT. This encodes CASSSQGGSNQPQHF.